This T cell receptor (beta chain) was sequenced during a study of long-term antiretroviral therapy in people with HIV. Researchers report immunoSEQ v3.0 was run at survey level. Method: immunoSEQ multiplex PCR; TCRdb's copy keeps in-frame clones and lacks some. The sample consists of about 17,000 clones, 80% to 90% of them appearing once. The V gene lost 0 bases and the J gene lost 7 bases, with 7 bases spanning the gap. The CDR3 is 13 residues long. Germline-derived CDR1 and CDR2 are LGHNA and YSLEER. The sequences come from unsorted PBMCs, collected 0.1 years after starting antiretroviral therapy. The chain is built from TRBV4-3 and TRBJ1-5; D call uncertain. This clonotype was sampled from a man aged 18 to 30 with HIV. The CDR3 DNA reads as TGCGCCAGCAGCCAAGATCCAGAACAGCCCCAGCATTTT. Its protein is CASSQDPEQPQHF.